Below are 8 T cell receptor beta chains sequenced from a single sample in a study of CD8 T cells in Susac syndrome. Reverse transcription of roughly 0.5 to 1 ug RNA was performed with random hexamers. TCRdb reanalysed the immunoSEQ multiplex PCR reads using MiXCR and keeps one entry per CDR3 protein. The sample has 180,000 or so distinct CDR3 sequences, about 95% seen once. Sequenced: CD4+ T cells from PBMCs. Every receptor here comes from a human donor with multiple sclerosis.

The chain combines TRBV30 with TRBJ1-1, with a tentative D call TRBD1 (6 bases). Trimming pared 4 bases from V and 4 bases from J, leaving 13 bases between. The CDR3 is made up of 13 amino acids. Germline V gene lookup returns CDR1 GTSNPN and CDR2 SVGIG (reference sequence). Here the CDR3 reads CAWNQGKGTEAFF. The CDR3 nucleotides are TGTGCCTGGAATCAGGGGAAGGGCACTGAAGCTTTCTTT.

The rearrangement joins TRBV27 to TRBJ1-2; 9 bases map to TRBD1. V dropped 6 bases and J dropped 5; count of bases not matched to a gene: 10. The germline V gene has CDR1 MNHEY and CDR2 SMNVEV (reference sequence). The CDR3 totals 15 residues. This chain's CDR3 is CASRQPGQGVYGYTF. Here the CDR3 DNA reads TGTGCCAGCAGGCAACCGGGACAGGGAGTTTATGGCTACACCTTC.

The chain has TRBV14 and TRBJ1-2; TRBD1 might be the D (5 bases). The CDR3 sequence is 15 residues long. CDR1 SGHDN and CDR2 FVKESK come from the germline V gene. V shed 1 base and J shed 0 bases, with 9 bases lying between them. The CDR3 coding sequence is TGTGCCAGCAGCCAAGTGGGGGGGGCTAACTATGGCTACACCTTC. As protein: CASSQVGGANYGYTF.

This sequence joins TRBV12-3 or TRBV12-4 and TRBJ1-2; a possible D gene is TRBD1 (5 bases). Trimming stripped 6 bases from V and 6 bases from J, with 11 bases between. The CDR3 spans 12 residues. The CDR3 coding sequence is TGTGCCAGCAGCATCGACAGTAATGGCTACACCTTC. Translated, it gives CASSIDSNGYTF.

V usage is TRBV18 and J usage is TRBJ2-5; D gene unclear. The CDR3 loop spans 12 amino acids. Deletions cut 5 bases from V and 5 bases from J, with 9 bases between. Germline lookup yields CDR1 KGHSH and CDR2 LQKENI. CDR3 residues: CASSASRETQYF. The CDR3 nucleotides read TGTGCCAGCTCAGCCTCAAGGGAGACCCAGTACTTC. The whole variable domain, remainder taken from reference TRBV18 and TRBJ2-5, is NAGVMQNPRHLVRRRGQEARLRCSPMKGHSHVYWYRQLPEEGLKFMVYLQKENIIDESGMPKERFSAEFPKEGPSILRIQQVVRGDSAAYFCASSASRETQYFGPGTRLLVL.

This sequence joins TRBV15 and TRBJ2-3, with D perhaps matching TRBD1 (5 bases). The CDR3 length is 14 residues. The ends were cut back, 1 base at V and 2 bases at J, with 7 bases in the middle. Per the germline V gene, CDR1 is LNHNV and CDR2 is YYDKDF (reference sequence). The CDR3 sequence is CATSRVGATDTQYF. CDR3 sequence (DNA): TGTGCCACCAGCAGAGTAGGGGCCACAGATACGCAGTATTTT.

This clonotype was recorded only once. The rearrangement joins TRBV30 to TRBJ1-2; no definite D call. The V end lost 3 bases, the J end lost 3 bases, and 11 bases lay between the germline ends. CDR1 GTSNPN and CDR2 SVGIG come from the germline V gene (reference sequence). CDR3 size: 13 residues. The DNA for the CDR3 is TGTGCCTGGAGGGCCCTCACTCACTATGGCTACACCTTC. Encoded protein: CAWRALTHYGYTF.

V gene TRBV7-9 combines with J gene TRBJ1-1; no firm D call. The CDR3 runs 12 residues. Germline V gene lookup returns CDR1 SEHNR and CDR2 FQNEAQ (reference sequence). Trimming cost V 5 bases and J 11 bases, with 15 bases left between them. The DNA for the CDR3 is TGTGCCAGCAGCCCTCAGGTTTCGGATGCTTTCTTT. Translation: CASSPQVSDAFF.